This T cell receptor beta chain was sequenced for a study of cytomegalovirus exposure and HLA in healthy donors. Per the germline V gene, CDR1 is PRHDT and CDR2 is FYEKMQ (reference sequence). This CDR3 comprises 13 residues. Trimming removed 0 bases at V and 7 bases at J, with 6 bases between. The PCR contained 60 Vbeta and 13 Jbeta primers. Sequenced by immunoSEQ multiplex PCR; TCRdb stores in-frame clones only, minus some. In the table there are about 130,000 clones, about 80% of which are singletons. Study-level results: A later look showed TCR association rates differing by HLA locus, highest for DRB1 and lowest for HLA-C. Most TCRs appeared rarely, but some public TCRs recurred in many donors. Researchers reported in a later analysis that a missense DCLRE1C variant was tied to TCR beta V- and J-gene trimming. Roughly uniform sequencing depth across donors was assumed, possibly incorrectly.

On this clone itself: Its specificity is unknown.

Sequencing was performed on PBMCs. This sequence originates from a man younger than 40 in good health and CMV-seropositive. This rearrangement joins TRBV13 to TRBJ2-2, with D unresolved. CDR3 in DNA: TGTGCCAGCAGCTTAGGTTCGAGCGGGGAGCTGTTTTTT. Its translation: CASSLGSSGELFF. Based on the CDR3 plus reference TRBV13 and TRBJ2-2, the full variable domain is AAGVIQSPRHLIKEKRETATLKCYPIPRHDTVYWYQQGPGQDPQFLISFYEKMQSDKGSIPDRFSAQQFSDYHSELNMSSLELGDSALYFCASSLGSSGELFFGEGSRLTVL.